The T cell receptor (beta chain) described here comes from a study of blood T cell repertoires in COVID-19. About the research overall: Acute and convalescent COVID-19 samples came from the United States, Italy and Spain.

The V gene's germline CDR1 is SEHNR and CDR2 FQNEAQ (reference sequence). The CDR3 runs to 14 residues. Trimming took 5 bases from V and 1 from J, leaving 12 bases between them. In the study's own analysis: Amplifying reference gene primers gave estimates of nucleated cell counts. Produced via immunoSEQ multiplex PCR; TCRdb's table is partial and in-frame only. V and J calls and clone size come straight from that table; D and trimming were deduced from the DNA. The sample includes fewer than 250,000 clones, approximately 84% of them seen just once. Sequencing was carried out using peripheral blood. The TCR sequence derives from a man aged 50-60 years with acute or convalescent COVID-19. J is TRBJ2-7 and V is TRBV7-9; no firm D call. The CDR3 spells CASSHSTKSYEQYF. The CDR3 DNA is TGTGCCAGCAGCCACTCGACAAAATCCTACGAGCAGTACTTC.